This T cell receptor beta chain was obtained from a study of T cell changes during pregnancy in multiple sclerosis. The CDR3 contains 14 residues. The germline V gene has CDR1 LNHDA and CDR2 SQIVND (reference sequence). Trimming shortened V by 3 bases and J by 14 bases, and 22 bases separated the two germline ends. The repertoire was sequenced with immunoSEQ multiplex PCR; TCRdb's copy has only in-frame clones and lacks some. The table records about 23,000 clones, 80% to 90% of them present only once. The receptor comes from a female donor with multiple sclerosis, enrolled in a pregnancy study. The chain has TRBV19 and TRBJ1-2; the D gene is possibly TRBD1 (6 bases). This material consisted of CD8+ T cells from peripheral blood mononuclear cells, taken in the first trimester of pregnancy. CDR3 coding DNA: TGTGCCAGTAGTATCCCCTTGGGGGCCCTATGGCTTACCTTC. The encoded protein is CASSIPLGALWLTF.